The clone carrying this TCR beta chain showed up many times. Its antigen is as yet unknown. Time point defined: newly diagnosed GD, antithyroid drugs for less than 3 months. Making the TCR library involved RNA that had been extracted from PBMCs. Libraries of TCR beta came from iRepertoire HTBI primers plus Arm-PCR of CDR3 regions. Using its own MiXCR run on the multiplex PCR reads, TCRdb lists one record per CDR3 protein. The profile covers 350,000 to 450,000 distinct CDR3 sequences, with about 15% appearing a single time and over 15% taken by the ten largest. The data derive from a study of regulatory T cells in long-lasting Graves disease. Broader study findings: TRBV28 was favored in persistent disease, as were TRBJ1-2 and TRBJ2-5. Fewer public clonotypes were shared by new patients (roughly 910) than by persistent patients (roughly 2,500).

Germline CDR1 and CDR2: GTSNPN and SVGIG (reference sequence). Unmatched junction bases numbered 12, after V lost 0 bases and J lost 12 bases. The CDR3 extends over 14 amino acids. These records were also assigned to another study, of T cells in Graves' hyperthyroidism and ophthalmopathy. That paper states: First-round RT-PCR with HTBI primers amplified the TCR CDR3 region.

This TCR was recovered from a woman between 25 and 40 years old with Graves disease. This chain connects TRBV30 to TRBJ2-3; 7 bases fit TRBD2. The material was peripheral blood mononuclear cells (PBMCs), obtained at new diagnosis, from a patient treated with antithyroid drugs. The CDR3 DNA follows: TGTGCCTGGAGTGTATTAGGGAGGGCTCCAACCCAGTATTTT. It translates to CAWSVLGRAPTQYF.